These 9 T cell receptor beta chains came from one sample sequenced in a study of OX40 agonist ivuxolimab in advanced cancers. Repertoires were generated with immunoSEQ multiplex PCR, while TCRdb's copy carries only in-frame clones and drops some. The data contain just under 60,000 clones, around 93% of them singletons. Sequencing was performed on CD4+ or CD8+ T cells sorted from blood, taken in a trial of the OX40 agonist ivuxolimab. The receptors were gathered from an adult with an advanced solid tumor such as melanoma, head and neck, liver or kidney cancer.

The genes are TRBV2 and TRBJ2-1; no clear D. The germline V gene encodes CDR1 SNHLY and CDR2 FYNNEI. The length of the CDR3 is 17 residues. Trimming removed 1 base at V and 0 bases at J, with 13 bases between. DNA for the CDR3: TGTGCCAGCAGTGAAGAAGGGCGGCTGGGCTCCTACAATGAGCAGTTCTTC. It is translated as CASSEEGRLGSYNEQFF.

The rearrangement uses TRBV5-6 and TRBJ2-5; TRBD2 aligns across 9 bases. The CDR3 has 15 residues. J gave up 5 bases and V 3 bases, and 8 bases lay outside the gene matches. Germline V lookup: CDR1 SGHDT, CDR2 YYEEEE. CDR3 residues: CASSYLAGALETQYF. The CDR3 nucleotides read TGTGCCAGCAGCTATTTAGCGGGAGCCCTGGAGACCCAGTACTTC.

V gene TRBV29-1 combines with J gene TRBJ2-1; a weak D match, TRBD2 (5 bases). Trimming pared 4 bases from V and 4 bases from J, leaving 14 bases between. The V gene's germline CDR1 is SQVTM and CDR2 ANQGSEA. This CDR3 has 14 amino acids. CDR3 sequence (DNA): TGCAGCGTTGCAGGAATTGGGAGTTACAATGAGCAGTTCTTC. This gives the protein CSVAGIGSYNEQFF.

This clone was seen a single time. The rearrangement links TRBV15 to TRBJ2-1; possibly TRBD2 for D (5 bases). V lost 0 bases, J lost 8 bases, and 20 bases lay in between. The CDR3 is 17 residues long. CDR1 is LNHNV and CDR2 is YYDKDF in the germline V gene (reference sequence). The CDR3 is CATSRDRSGLLSHEQFF. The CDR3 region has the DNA TGTGCCACCAGCAGAGATAGATCTGGACTGTTGTCCCATGAGCAGTTCTTC.

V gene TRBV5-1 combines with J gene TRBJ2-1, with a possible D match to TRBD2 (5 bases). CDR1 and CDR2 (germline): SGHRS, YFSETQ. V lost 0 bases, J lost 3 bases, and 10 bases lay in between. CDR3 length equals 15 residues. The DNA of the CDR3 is TGCGCCAGCAGCTTGGGGGAGTGGGTCTACAATGAGCAGTTCTTC. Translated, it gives CASSLGEWVYNEQFF.

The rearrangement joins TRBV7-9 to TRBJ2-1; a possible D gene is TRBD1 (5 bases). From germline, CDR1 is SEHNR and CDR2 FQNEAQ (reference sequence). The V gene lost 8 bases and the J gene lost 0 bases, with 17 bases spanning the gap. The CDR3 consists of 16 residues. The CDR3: CASGSRDSSSYNEQFF. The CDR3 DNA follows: TGTGCCAGCGGATCGCGAGACAGTAGCTCCTACAATGAGCAGTTCTTC.

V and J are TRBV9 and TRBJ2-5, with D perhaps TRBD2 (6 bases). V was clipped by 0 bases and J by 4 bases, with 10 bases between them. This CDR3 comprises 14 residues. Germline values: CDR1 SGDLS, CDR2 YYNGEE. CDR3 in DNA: TGTGCCAGCAGCGTAGACGGGAGCGGAGAGACCCAGTACTTC. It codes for CASSVDGSGETQYF.

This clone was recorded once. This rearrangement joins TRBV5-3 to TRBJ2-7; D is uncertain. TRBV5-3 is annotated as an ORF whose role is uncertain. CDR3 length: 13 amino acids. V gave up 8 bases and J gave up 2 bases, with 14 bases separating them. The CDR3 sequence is CASSPPDTYEQYF. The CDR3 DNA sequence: TGTGCCAGCAGCCCGCCTGATACCTACGAGCAGTACTTC.

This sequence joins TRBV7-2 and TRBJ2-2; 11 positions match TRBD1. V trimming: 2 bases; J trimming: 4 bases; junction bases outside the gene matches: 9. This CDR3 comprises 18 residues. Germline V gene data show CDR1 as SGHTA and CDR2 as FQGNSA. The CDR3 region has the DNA TGTGCCAGCAGCTTAAGAGGACAGGGGGCTTTTATCACCGGGGAGCTGTTTTTT. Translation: CASSLRGQGAFITGELFF.